Presented here are 18 T cell receptor beta chains from one specimen sequenced in a study of shared clonotypes between healthy human individuals. Data came from immunoSEQ multiplex PCR; TCRdb stores just in-frame clones and leaves some out. Among some 2 million clones listed, 85% to 95% were seen once. The sample taken for sequencing was naive CD4+ T cells sorted from blood. Subset: CD45RA+ positively selected. The receptors were sampled from a man in his late teens or twenties in good health.

The chain employs TRBV6-5 and TRBJ1-4; no clear D. CDR3 length: 11 amino acids. From germline, CDR1 is MNHEY and CDR2 SVGAGI. V lost 2 bases and J lost 8, with 3 bases in between. The CDR3 here is CASSYREKLFF. DNA for the CDR3: TGTGCCAGCAGTTACAGAGAAAAACTGTTTTTT.

A note on this clone: Given a much more abundant clone one base away, this may be a read error. Within the sample, other DNA sequences also encode this same CDR3. This chain uses TRBV13 with TRBJ2-7; 7 bases are shared with TRBD1. Looked up from germline, CDR1 is PRHDT and CDR2 is FYEKMQ (reference sequence). The CDR3 totals 15 residues. The DNA for the CDR3 is TGCGCCAGCAGCTTCTTGTTGCAGGGGGCCTACGAGCAGTACTTC. Its protein product is CASSFLLQGAYEQYF.

This rearrangement joins TRBV7-9 to TRBJ1-3; no clear D gene. Germline V gene sequence: CDR1 SEHNR, CDR2 FQNEAQ (reference sequence). This CDR3 spans 13 amino acids. Trimming shortened V by 10 bases and J by 4 bases, and 14 bases separated the two germline ends. The CDR3 DNA follows: TGTGCCACCCAAGGAGGGTACGGAAACACCATATATTTT. Translation: CATQGGYGNTIYF.

The rearrangement links TRBV4-3 to TRBJ1-2, with D perhaps matching TRBD1 (6 bases). Germline V CDR1 and CDR2: LGHNA, YSLEER. The CDR3 contains 18 residues. Trimming took off 0 bases at V and 4 bases at J, with 21 bases between the two ends. CDR3 in DNA: TGCGCCAGCAGCCAAGATCGATTGCTGAGGGGGGAACTCTATGGCTACACCTTC. This codes for CASSQDRLLRGELYGYTF.

The rearrangement joins TRBV11-1 to TRBJ1-6; perhaps TRBD1 as D (6 bases). The CDR3 runs to 19 residues. The germline V gene has CDR1 SGHAT and CDR2 FQDESV (reference sequence). Trimming shortened V by 3 bases and J by 1 base, and 19 bases separated the two germline ends. CDR3: CASSFAGTKGRSYNSPLHF. The CDR3, as DNA: TGTGCCAGCAGCTTCGCCGGGACAAAAGGTCGGTCCTATAATTCACCCCTCCACTTT.

The chain couples TRBV5-1 to TRBJ1-6; 11 nucleotides agree with TRBD1. Germline CDR1 SGHRS, CDR2 YFSETQ. This CDR3 is 14 amino acids long. With 5 bases clipped from V and 9 bases from J, the junction kept 4 bases outside the gene matches. The CDR3, as DNA: TGCGCCAGCAGGTCCGGGACAGGGGGTTCACCCCTCCACTTT. Translating it yields CASRSGTGGSPLHF. Filled out from reference TRBV5-1 and TRBJ1-6, the complete variable domain reads KAGVTQTPRYLIKTRGQQVTLSCSPISGHRSVSWYQQTPGQGLQFLFEYFSETQRNKGNFPGRFSGRQFSNSRSEMNVSTLELGDSALYLCASRSGTGGSPLHFGNGTRLTVT.

The chain employs TRBV7-6 and TRBJ1-1; D unclear. Germline assignment: CDR1 SGHVS and CDR2 FNYEAQ. V was cut by 0 bases and J by 1 base, with 6 bases left in between. The CDR3 extends over 14 amino acids. The CDR3 region has the DNA TGTGCCAGCAGCTTAGCGGGAGAGAACACTGAAGCTTTCTTT. Translating it yields CASSLAGENTEAFF.

The rearrangement joins TRBV29-1 to TRBJ2-3; D perhaps matches TRBD1 (5 bases). The germline CDR1 and CDR2 sequences are SQVTM and ANQGSEA. The CDR3 runs 14 residues. Between the trimmed V and J ends, which lost 4 bases and 1 base, there was a span of 12 bases. The CDR3 spells CSVVSREGTDTQYF. The DNA for the CDR3 is TGCAGCGTTGTGAGCAGGGAAGGCACAGATACGCAGTATTTT.

Points on this clone: The junction and the germline gene differ at one end; a read error may be behind it. The gene calls are TRBV5-5 and TRBJ2-7; D gene ambiguous. Per germline, CDR1 SGHKS and CDR2 YYEKEE (reference sequence). The CDR3 contains 14 residues. The CDR3 DNA is TGTGCCAGCAGCTTCATGGATTCTTCCTACGAGCAGCACTTC. It specifies CASSFMDSSYEQHF.

J is TRBJ1-2 and V is TRBV7-2; D gene unclear. The CDR3 covers 15 residues. Germline V gives CDR1 SGHTA, CDR2 FQGNSA. Trimming took off 2 bases at V and 13 bases at J, with 23 bases between the two ends. CDR3 sequence (DNA): TGTGCCAGCAGCTTATTTCAGCCGCCCCCATCCGAGCCCACCTTC. Protein: CASSLFQPPPSEPTF.

The chain links TRBV5-5 to TRBJ1-5; D is possibly TRBD1 (5 bases). V lost 3 bases and J 6 bases, leaving 10 bases between the germline ends. Germline assignment: CDR1 SGHKS and CDR2 YYEKEE (reference sequence). This CDR3 is 13 amino acids long. For the CDR3, the DNA is TGTGCCAGCAGCTATCAGGGAGGTCAGCCCCAGCATTTT. This codes for CASSYQGGQPQHF.

V usage is TRBV4-1 and J usage is TRBJ1-1; D may be TRBD1 (5 bases). Trimming removed 1 base at V and 3 bases at J, with 18 bases between. CDR1 is MGHRA, CDR2 YSYEKL, per germline. The CDR3 length is 17 residues. CDR3 nucleotides: TGCGCCAGCAGCCAAGCCTTTAGGGGACCGAAGGACACTGAAGCTTTCTTT. Translation gives CASSQAFRGPKDTEAFF.

CDR3 region: CASSPSLSRGTDTQYF. As DNA, the CDR3 is TGTGCCAGCTCACCCTCCCTGAGCAGGGGCACAGATACGCAGTATTTT. The chain joins TRBV18 to TRBJ2-3, with a weak D call TRBD1 (5 bases). CDR3 length: 16 amino acids. Germline CDR1 is KGHSH and CDR2 is LQKENI. The V end lost 3 bases, the J end lost 1 base, and 14 bases lay between the germline ends.

The rearrangement links TRBV29-1 to TRBJ2-3, with TRBD1 as a possible D gene (5 bases). Trimming left V 5 bases short and J 5 bases short, with 14 bases between. The germline gives CDR1 SQVTM, CDR2 ANQGSEA. CDR3 length equals 13 residues. CDR3: CSVRGRQVDTQYF. CDR3 sequence (DNA): TGCAGCGTTAGGGGCCGGCAGGTAGATACGCAGTATTTT.

The genes are TRBV6-1 and TRBJ2-7; D call uncertain. From germline, CDR1 is MNHNS and CDR2 SASEGT. The CDR3 sequence is 12 residues long. V was clipped by 7 bases and J by 4 bases, with 11 bases between them. The CDR3 region is CASKQLPYEQYF. The CDR3 DNA sequence: TGTGCCAGCAAGCAACTGCCTTACGAGCAGTACTTC.

This sequence joins TRBV12-5 and TRBJ2-2; D uncertain. Germline V gene sequence: CDR1 LGHNT, CDR2 FRNRAP. Trimming removed 6 bases at V and 6 bases at J, with 2 bases between. This CDR3 has 10 residues. The CDR3 sequence is CASGAGELFF. The CDR3 region has the DNA TGTGCTAGTGGGGCCGGGGAGCTGTTTTTT.

This chain links TRBV19 with TRBJ1-2, with 7 bases lining up with TRBD1. The V segment lost 3 bases and the J segment 5 bases; nucleotides outside the gene matches: 3. CDR1 and CDR2 (germline): LNHDA, SQIVND (reference sequence). The CDR3 length is 13 residues. CDR3 nucleotide sequence: TGTGCCAGTAGTATTCCGGGACAGTATGGCTACACCTTC. Its translation: CASSIPGQYGYTF.

The J gene is TRBJ1-2, the V gene TRBV6-5; weak D call: TRBD1 (5 bases). CDR1 is MNHEY and CDR2 is SVGAGI in the germline V gene. V lost 5 bases and J 4 bases, leaving 17 bases between the germline ends. The length of the CDR3 is 15 residues. The CDR3 is CASSRDPLDSYGYTF. CDR3 nucleotides: TGTGCCAGCAGTCGAGATCCCCTTGACAGCTATGGCTACACCTTC.